The T cell receptor (beta chain) described here comes from a study of early T cells in non-severe SARS-CoV-2 infection. Study background: Unpaired chains resulted from sequencing bulk RNA of unsorted whole blood.

The germline CDR1 and CDR2 sequences are SGHTA and FQGNSA. Trimming shortened V by 5 bases and J by 5 bases, and 17 bases separated the two germline ends. The CDR3 is 15 amino acids. One entry per CDR3 protein, called by TCRdb with MiXCR from the 5' RACE reads. The data contain over 80,000 distinct CDR3 sequences, about an eighth of them singletons. The source is an adult who was a healthcare worker with PCR-confirmed SARS-CoV-2 infection or an uninfected control (not recorded which). This chain links TRBV7-2 with TRBJ2-3; D is possibly TRBD1 (8 bases). The starting material was whole blood, obtained at baseline. CDR3 protein: CASSRGAGGRDTQYF. CDR3 nucleotides: TGTGCCAGCAGCCGGGGGGCAGGGGGCAGAGATACGCAGTATTTT.